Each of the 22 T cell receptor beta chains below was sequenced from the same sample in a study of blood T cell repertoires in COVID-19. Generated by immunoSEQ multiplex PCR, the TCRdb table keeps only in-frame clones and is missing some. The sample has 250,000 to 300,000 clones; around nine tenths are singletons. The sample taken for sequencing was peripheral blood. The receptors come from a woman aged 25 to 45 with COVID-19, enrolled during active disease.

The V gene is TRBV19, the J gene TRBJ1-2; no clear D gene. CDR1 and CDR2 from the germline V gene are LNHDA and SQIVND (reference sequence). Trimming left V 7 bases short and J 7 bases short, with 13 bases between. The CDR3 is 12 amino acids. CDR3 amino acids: CASTTALGGYTF. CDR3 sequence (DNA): TGTGCCAGTACTACAGCTTTGGGTGGCTACACCTTC.

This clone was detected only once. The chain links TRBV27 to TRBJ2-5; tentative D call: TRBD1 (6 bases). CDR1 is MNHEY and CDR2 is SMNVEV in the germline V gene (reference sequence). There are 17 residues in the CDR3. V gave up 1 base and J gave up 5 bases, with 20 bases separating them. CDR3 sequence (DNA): TGTGCCAGCAGTTTATGTATCATCCTCACAGGGTCGGAGACCCAGTACTTC. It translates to CASSLCIILTGSETQYF.

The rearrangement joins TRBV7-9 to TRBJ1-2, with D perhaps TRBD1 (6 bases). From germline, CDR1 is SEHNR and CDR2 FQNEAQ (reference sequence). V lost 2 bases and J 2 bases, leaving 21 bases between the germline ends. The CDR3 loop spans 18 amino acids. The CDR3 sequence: CASSLILPPAGANYGYTF. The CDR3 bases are TGTGCCAGCAGCTTAATCCTCCCTCCGGCGGGGGCGAACTATGGCTACACCTTC.

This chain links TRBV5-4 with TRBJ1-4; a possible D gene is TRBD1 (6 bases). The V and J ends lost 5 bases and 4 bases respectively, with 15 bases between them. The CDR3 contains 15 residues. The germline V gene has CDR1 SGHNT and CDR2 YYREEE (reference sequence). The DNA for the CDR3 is TGTGCCAGCAGTTCCGATGGGGGCCGTAATGAAAAACTGTTTTTT. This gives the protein CASSSDGGRNEKLFF. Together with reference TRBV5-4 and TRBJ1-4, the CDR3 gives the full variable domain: ETGVTQSPTHLIKTRGQQVTLRCSSQSGHNTVSWYQQALGQGPQFIFQYYREEENGRGNFPPRFSGLQFPNYSSELNVNALELDDSALYLCASSSDGGRNEKLFFGSGTQLSVL.

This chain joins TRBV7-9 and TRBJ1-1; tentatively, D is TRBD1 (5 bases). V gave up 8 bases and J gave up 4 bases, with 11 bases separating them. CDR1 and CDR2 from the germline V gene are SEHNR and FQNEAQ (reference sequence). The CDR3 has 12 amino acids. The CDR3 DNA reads TGTGCCAGCGTTCGGGGGGGCACTGAAGCTTTCTTT. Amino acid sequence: CASVRGGTEAFF.

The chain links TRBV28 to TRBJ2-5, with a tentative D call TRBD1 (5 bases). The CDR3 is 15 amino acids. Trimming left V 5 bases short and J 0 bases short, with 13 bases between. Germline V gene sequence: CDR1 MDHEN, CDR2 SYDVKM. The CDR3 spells CASSPIDSYQETQYF. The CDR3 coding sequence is TGTGCCAGCAGTCCTATTGACAGTTACCAAGAGACCCAGTACTTC.

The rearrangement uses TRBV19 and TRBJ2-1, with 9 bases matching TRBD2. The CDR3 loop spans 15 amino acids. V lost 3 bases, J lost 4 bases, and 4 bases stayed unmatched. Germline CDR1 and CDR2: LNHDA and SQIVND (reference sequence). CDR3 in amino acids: CASSMISGGYNEQFF. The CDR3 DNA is TGTGCCAGTAGTATGATTAGCGGGGGTTACAATGAGCAGTTCTTC.

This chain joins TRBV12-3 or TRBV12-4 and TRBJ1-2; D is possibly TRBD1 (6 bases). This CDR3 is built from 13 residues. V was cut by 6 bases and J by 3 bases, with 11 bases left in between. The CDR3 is CASSTGIHYGYTF. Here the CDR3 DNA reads TGTGCCAGCAGCACAGGGATTCACTATGGCTACACCTTC.

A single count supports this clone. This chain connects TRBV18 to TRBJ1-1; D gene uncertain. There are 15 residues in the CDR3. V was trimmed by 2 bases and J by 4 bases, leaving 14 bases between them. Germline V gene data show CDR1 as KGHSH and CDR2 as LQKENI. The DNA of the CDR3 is TGTGCCAGCTCACCAAGTTTCTGGGAGGGCACTGAAGCTTTCTTT. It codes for CASSPSFWEGTEAFF.

Here the CDR3 reads CASSLTGGGYEQYF. The CDR3 coding sequence is TGTGCCAGCAGCCTGACAGGGGGCGGATACGAGCAGTACTTC. The chain combines TRBV5-4 with TRBJ2-7, with TRBD1 identical over 10 bases. The CDR3 is 14 residues long. Losses at the gene ends were 4 bases for V and 4 bases for J; bases not matched to a gene: 5. Germline loops: CDR1 SGHNT, CDR2 YYREEE (reference sequence).

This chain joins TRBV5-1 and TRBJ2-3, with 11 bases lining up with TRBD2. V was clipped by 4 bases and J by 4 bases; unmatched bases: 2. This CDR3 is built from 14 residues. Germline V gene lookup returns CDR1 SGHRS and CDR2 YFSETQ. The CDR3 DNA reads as TGCGCCAGCAGCGATAGCGGGGGGGCAGATACGCAGTATTTT. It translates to CASSDSGGADTQYF.

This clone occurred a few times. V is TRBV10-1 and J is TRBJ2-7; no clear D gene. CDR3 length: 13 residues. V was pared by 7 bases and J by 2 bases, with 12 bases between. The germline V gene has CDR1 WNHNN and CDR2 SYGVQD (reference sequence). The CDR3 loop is CASTPGLTYEQYF. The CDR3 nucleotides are TGCGCCAGCACGCCAGGCTTAACCTACGAGCAGTACTTC.

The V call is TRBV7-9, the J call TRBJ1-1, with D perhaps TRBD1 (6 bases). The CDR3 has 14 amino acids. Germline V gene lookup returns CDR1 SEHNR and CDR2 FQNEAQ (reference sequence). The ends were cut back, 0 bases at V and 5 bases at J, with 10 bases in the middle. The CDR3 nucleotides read TGTGCCAGCAGCTTAGCACAGGGCCATACTGAAGCTTTCTTT. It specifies CASSLAQGHTEAFF.

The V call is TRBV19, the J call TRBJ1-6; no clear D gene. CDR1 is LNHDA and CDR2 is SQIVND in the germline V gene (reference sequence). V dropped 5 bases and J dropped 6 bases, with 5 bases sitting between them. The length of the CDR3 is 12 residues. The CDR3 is CASSPGNSPLHF. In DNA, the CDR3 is TGTGCCAGTAGTCCGGGTAATTCACCCCTCCACTTT.

In DNA, the CDR3 is TGTGCCAGCAGTGGGACCGCTTCGGGGGAGCAGTACTTC. The encoded protein is CASSGTASGEQYF. V gene TRBV2 combines with J gene TRBJ2-7; maybe TRBD2 (5 bases). The CDR3 is made up of 13 amino acids. Between the trimmed V and J ends, which lost 4 bases and 7 bases, there was a span of 14 bases. Germline V gene lookup returns CDR1 SNHLY and CDR2 FYNNEI.

CDR3 DNA sequence: TGCGCCAGCAGCTTGACAGGGGGAGGGACCGGGGAGCTGTTTTTT. This translates into CASSLTGGGTGELFF. The V and J genes are TRBV5-1 and TRBJ2-2; possibly TRBD1 for D (8 bases). Per germline, CDR1 SGHRS and CDR2 YFSETQ. Trimming left V 1 base short and J 5 bases short, with 12 bases between. This CDR3 comprises 15 residues.

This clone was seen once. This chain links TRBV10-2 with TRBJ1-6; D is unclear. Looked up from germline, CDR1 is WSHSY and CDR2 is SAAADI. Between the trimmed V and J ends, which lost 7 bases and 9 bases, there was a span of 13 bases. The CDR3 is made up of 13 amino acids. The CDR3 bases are TGCGCCAGCAATCCGGGTTCCGGTTCACCCCTCCACTTT. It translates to CASNPGSGSPLHF.

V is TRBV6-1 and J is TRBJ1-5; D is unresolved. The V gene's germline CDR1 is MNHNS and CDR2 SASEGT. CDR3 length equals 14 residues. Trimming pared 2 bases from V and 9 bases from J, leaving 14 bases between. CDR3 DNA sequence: TGTGCCAGCAGTGAAATTCTAAGTCGTGGGCCCCAGCATTTT. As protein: CASSEILSRGPQHF.

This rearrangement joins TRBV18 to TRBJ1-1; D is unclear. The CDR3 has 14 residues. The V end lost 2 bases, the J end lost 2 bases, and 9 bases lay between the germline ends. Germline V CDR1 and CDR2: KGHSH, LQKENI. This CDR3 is CASSPSTANTEAFF. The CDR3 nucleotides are TGTGCCAGCTCACCATCTACCGCTAACACTGAAGCTTTCTTT.

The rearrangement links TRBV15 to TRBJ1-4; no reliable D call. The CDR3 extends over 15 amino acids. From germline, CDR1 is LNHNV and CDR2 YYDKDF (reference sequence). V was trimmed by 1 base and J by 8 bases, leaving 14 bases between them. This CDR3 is CATSRAGPGDEKLFF. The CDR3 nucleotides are TGTGCCACCAGCAGAGCAGGCCCAGGCGACGAAAAACTGTTTTTT.

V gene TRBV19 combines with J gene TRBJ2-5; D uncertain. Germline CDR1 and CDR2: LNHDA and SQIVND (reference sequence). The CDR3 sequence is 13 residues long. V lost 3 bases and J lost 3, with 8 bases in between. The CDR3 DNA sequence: TGTGCCAGTAGTATTCAGAGGAAAGAGACCCAGTACTTC. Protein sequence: CASSIQRKETQYF.

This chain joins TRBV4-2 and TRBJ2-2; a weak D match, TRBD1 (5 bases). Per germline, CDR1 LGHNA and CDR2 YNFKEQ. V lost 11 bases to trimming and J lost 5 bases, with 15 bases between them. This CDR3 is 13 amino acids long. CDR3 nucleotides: TGTGCCCTAGGGGATTCTGTTACCGGGGAGCTGTTTTTT. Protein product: CALGDSVTGELFF.